Below are 8 T cell receptor beta chains sequenced from a single sample in a study of cytomegalovirus exposure and HLA in healthy donors. 60 Vbeta and 13 Jbeta primers were used in PCR. TCRdb's copy holds only in-frame clones and misses some; the assay was immunoSEQ multiplex PCR. This table holds 110,000 or so clones, 12% to 15% found once. Sequenced material: PBMCs. The source of these receptors is a female donor in good health and CMV-seronegative.

This clone was picked up a small number of times. V usage is TRBV4-3 and J usage is TRBJ2-7, with a possible D match to TRBD1 (5 bases). The CDR3 has 15 residues. Trimming shortened V by 3 bases and J by 2 bases, and 14 bases separated the two germline ends. Germline values: CDR1 LGHNA, CDR2 YSLEER. CDR3 coding DNA: TGCGCCAGCAGCCAGGAGCAGGGTCCGGCCTACGAGCAGTACTTC. It specifies CASSQEQGPAYEQYF.

This clone appeared a few times. The chain has TRBV7-8 and TRBJ1-5; unclear D gene. V shed 1 base and J shed 1 base, with 11 bases lying between them. The CDR3 runs to 16 residues. Germline V gives CDR1 SGHVS, CDR2 FQNEAQ. DNA of the CDR3: TGTGCCAGCAGCTTAGGCTCGGGTCTGAGCAATCAGCCCCAGCATTTT. Translation gives CASSLGSGLSNQPQHF.

This rearrangement joins TRBV30 to TRBJ2-3; 8 bases line up with TRBD2. Trimming took 0 bases from V and 0 from J; bases not matched to a gene: 8. Germline CDR1 GTSNPN, CDR2 SVGIG (reference sequence). CDR3 length: 17 residues. Written as DNA, the CDR3 is TGTGCCTGGAGTGTACGGGGGACTAGTGGGAGCACAGATACGCAGTATTTT. Translation gives CAWSVRGTSGSTDTQYF.

This clone was seen a handful of times. The chain has TRBV6-1 and TRBJ2-1; unclear D gene. The CDR3 has 13 residues. The V end was cut by 4 bases, the J end by 15 bases, with 19 bases between. CDR1 MNHNS and CDR2 SASEGT come from the germline V gene. The CDR3 region is CASSGTSATVTFF. CDR3 DNA: TGTGCCAGCAGTGGAACGTCGGCGACTGTAACGTTCTTC.

In its sample, this clone was seen a few times. J is TRBJ1-2 and V is TRBV4-1; 9 bases line up with TRBD1. V lost 0 bases and J lost 1; bases outside the gene matches: 9. Germline CDR1 is MGHRA and CDR2 is YSYEKL. This CDR3 region has 18 residues. The DNA for the CDR3 is TGCGCCAGCAGCCAAGATCCCGGGACAGGGACTGGTAACTATGGCTACACCTTC. It specifies CASSQDPGTGTGNYGYTF.

In its sample, this clone was seen a few times. The rearrangement uses TRBV5-1 and TRBJ2-1; TRBD1 agrees at 9 bases. The J segment lost 8 bases and the V segment lost 0 bases, leaving 9 bases of the junction unmatched. The germline CDR1 and CDR2 sequences are SGHRS and YFSETQ. The CDR3 covers 16 residues. CDR3 sequence reads: CASSLVGTGMWDEQFF. The CDR3 DNA follows: TGCGCCAGCAGCTTGGTCGGGACAGGGATGTGGGATGAGCAGTTCTTC. The variable domain in full, completed from reference TRBV5-1 and TRBJ2-1, reads KAGVTQTPRYLIKTRGQQVTLSCSPISGHRSVSWYQQTPGQGLQFLFEYFSETQRNKGNFPGRFSGRQFSNSRSEMNVSTLELGDSALYLCASSLVGTGMWDEQFFGPGTRLTVL.

In this sample, this clone turned up a few times. This sequence joins TRBV11-2 and TRBJ1-1; D gene uncertain. The germline gives CDR1 SGHAT, CDR2 FQNNGV. V shed 0 bases and J shed 8 bases, with 13 bases lying between them. This CDR3 has 14 amino acids. CDR3 sequence: CASSLDRARLEAFF. CDR3 coding DNA: TGTGCCAGCAGCTTAGATCGTGCGCGGCTCGAAGCTTTCTTT.

This clone has only a few counts. The gene calls are TRBV27 and TRBJ2-1, with TRBD2 matching 8 bases. Unmatched junction bases numbered 9, after V lost 5 bases and J lost 9 bases. CDR1 MNHEY and CDR2 SMNVEV come from the germline V gene (reference sequence). The CDR3 extends over 14 amino acids. The CDR3 bases are TGTGCCAGCAGTCTCGGGACTAGTGTTACTGAGCAGTTCTTC. Translation gives CASSLGTSVTEQFF.